The rows below give T cell receptor beta chains drawn from one sample of a study of shared clonotypes between healthy human individuals. Assay used: immunoSEQ multiplex PCR; TCRdb lists only in-frame clones, some missing. The sample has approximately 720,000 clones; about 90% are singletons. Sample: naive CD8+ T cells sorted from blood. These receptors were taken from a man aged 30 to 39 in good health. The CDR3 runs from the conserved cysteine through the conserved F or W. The order of the fields is J gene, V gene, clone size, D gene, CDR3 protein, CDR3 DNA. The D gene is left open where the match is weak. Size is stated for part of the rows, as once, few or many counts, or as a class when the clone is expanded.

>TRBJ2-7|TRBV18|.|TRBD1
CASSSTGGMDEQYF
TGTGCCAGCTCGTCAACAGGGGGCATGGACGAGCAGTACTTC
>TRBJ2-7|TRBV7-8|.|.
CASSLATFYEQYF
TGTGCCAGCAGCTTAGCGACATTTTACGAGCAGTACTTC
>TRBJ2-7|TRBV7-9|few|.
CASSPDYHEQYF
TGTGCCAGCAGCCCGGACTACCACGAGCAGTACTTC
>TRBJ2-7|TRBV5-8|.|TRBD2
CASSVAGGAYEQYF
TGTGCCAGCAGCGTGGCGGGGGGCGCCTACGAGCAGTACTTC
>TRBJ2-7|TRBV7-3|.|.
CASSLSGGGTYEQYF
TGTGCCAGCAGCTTAAGTGGAGGGGGGACCTACGAGCAGTACTTC
>TRBJ2-1|TRBV4-1|.|.
CASSQTLGEQFF
TGCGCCAGCAGCCAGACCCTTGGGGAGCAGTTCTTC
>TRBJ2-1|TRBV7-9|.|.
CASSLSGNEQFF
TGTGCCAGCAGCTTATCCGGCAACGAGCAGTTCTTC
>TRBJ1-1|TRBV11-2|.|.
CASSLVSNTEAFF
TGTGCCAGCAGCTTAGTATCGAACACTGAAGCTTTCTTT
>TRBJ1-4|TRBV6-5|.|.
CASSFENEKLFF
TGTGCCAGCAGTTTCGAGAATGAAAAACTGTTTTTT
>TRBJ2-7|TRBV7-9|.|TRBD1
CASSSGTDPSYEQYF
TGTGCCAGCAGCTCCGGGACAGACCCTTCCTACGAGCAGTACTTC
>TRBJ2-3|TRBV5-5|.|.
CASSLDGTRSDTQYF
TGTGCCAGCAGCTTGGATGGGACTCGATCGGATACGCAGTATTTT
>TRBJ2-2|TRBV15|.|.
CATSRDNQYTGELFF
TGTGCCACCAGCAGAGATAACCAGTACACCGGGGAGCTGTTTTTT
>TRBJ2-7|TRBV6-4|.|TRBD2
CASSVGLAGEPPCEQYF
TGTGCCAGCAGTGTAGGACTAGCGGGAGAGCCTCCCTGCGAGCAGTACTTC
>TRBJ2-1|TRBV7-9|.|.
CASSLAGVTDSISYNEQFF
TGTGCCAGCAGCTTAGCCGGGGTCACTGACAGTATCTCCTACAATGAGCAGTTCTTC
>TRBJ2-1|TRBV7-2|.|TRBD2
CASSSLAGGSDEQFF
TGTGCCAGCAGCTCTTTAGCGGGAGGGTCCGATGAGCAGTTCTTC
>TRBJ2-1|TRBV19|.|TRBD1
CASTRAGGFNEQFF
TGTGCCAGTACCCGAGCAGGGGGCTTCAATGAGCAGTTCTTC
>TRBJ2-1|TRBV7-2|.|TRBD2
CASSLGGSSGAYNEQFF
TGTGCCAGCAGCTTAGGAGGTTCTAGCGGAGCCTACAATGAGCAGTTCTTC
>TRBJ2-7|TRBV6-5|.|TRBD1
CASSYRDRGGDEQYF
TGTGCCAGCAGTTACCGGGACAGGGGAGGGGACGAGCAGTACTTC
>TRBJ1-2|TRBV28|.|.
CASSSVYGYTF
TGTGCCAGCAGTTCCGTATATGGCTACACCTTC
>TRBJ2-3|TRBV21-1|.|.
CASSARTGSRTDTQYF
TGTGCCAGCAGCGCAAGGACAGGGTCTCGCACAGATACGCAGTATTTT
>TRBJ1-3|TRBV11-2|.|TRBD1
CASSLRHRGFSGNTIYF
TGTGCCAGCAGCTTACGCCACAGGGGGTTCTCTGGAAACACCATATATTTT
>TRBJ2-3|TRBV7-3|.|TRBD1
CASSITGGKADTQYF
TGTGCCAGCAGCATCACAGGGGGCAAAGCAGATACGCAGTATTTT
>TRBJ2-7|TRBV7-6|.|.
CASSFDSPQGAYEQYF
TGTGCCAGCAGCTTTGACAGCCCTCAGGGTGCCTACGAGCAGTACTTC
>TRBJ1-6|TRBV19|.|.
CASKTMGSPLHF
TGTGCCAGTAAAACTATGGGTTCACCCCTCCACTTT
>TRBJ2-7|TRBV7-6|once|.
CASSLFSGATYEQYF
TGTGCCAGCAGCTTATTTTCGGGAGCGACCTACGAGCAGTACTTC
>TRBJ2-7|TRBV28|.|.
CASSFLSYEQYF
TGTGCCAGCAGTTTTCTAAGCTACGAGCAGTACTTC
>TRBJ1-4|TRBV28|.|.
CASSMGVNEKLFF
TGTGCCAGCAGTATGGGAGTTAATGAAAAACTGTTTTTT
>TRBJ1-5|TRBV5-1|.|TRBD1
CASSLGTGSEQPQHF
TGCGCCAGCAGCTTAGGGACAGGGAGTGAACAGCCCCAGCATTTT
>TRBJ1-2|TRBV9|.|.
CASTTEGPGGYTF
TGTGCCAGCACCACAGAAGGTCCTGGGGGCTACACCTTC
>TRBJ2-2|TRBV11-3|once|TRBD1
CASSVTGQGNTNHTGELFF
TGTGCCAGCAGCGTAACGGGACAGGGGAATACCAACCACACCGGGGAGCTGTTTTTT
>TRBJ2-7|TRBV19|.|TRBD2
CASGDLPGLAGVGEQYF
TGTGCCAGTGGGGACTTACCGGGACTAGCGGGAGTTGGCGAGCAGTACTTC
>TRBJ2-5|TRBV29-1|once|.
CSVEVTGRETQYF
TGCAGCGTTGAAGTCACAGGGAGAGAGACCCAGTACTTC
>TRBJ2-1|TRBV27|.|.
CASRTGTLVNEQFF
TGTGCCAGCAGAACCGGGACATTGGTGAATGAGCAGTTCTTC
>TRBJ2-3|TRBV19|.|.
CATRPPSWGTDTQYF
TGTGCCACCCGGCCCCCAAGTTGGGGCACAGATACGCAGTATTTT
>TRBJ1-2|TRBV6-5|.|.
CASSPAPSDGYTF
TGTGCCAGCAGTCCCGCCCCTTCGGATGGCTACACCTTC
>TRBJ2-7|TRBV27|.|.
CASTAGSSYEQYF
TGTGCCAGCACCGCAGGTTCCTCCTACGAGCAGTACTTC
>TRBJ2-1|TRBV7-9|.|TRBD2
CASSPGTSGSNEQFF
TGTGCCAGCAGTCCCGGGACTAGCGGGAGTAATGAGCAGTTCTTC
>TRBJ2-1|TRBV5-1|.|TRBD2
CASNSGLAGYNEQFF
TGCGCCAGCAACTCGGGACTAGCGGGATACAATGAGCAGTTCTTC
>TRBJ2-3|TRBV20-1|.|.
CSAPLGAQYF
TGCAGTGCCCCCTTAGGAGCGCAGTATTTT
>TRBJ2-5|TRBV7-9|once|TRBD1
CASSLLSSGTGQETQYF
TGTGCCAGCAGCTTACTTTCGTCCGGGACAGGGCAAGAGACCCAGTACTTC
>TRBJ2-7|TRBV7-3|.|.
CASSLTLSYEQYF
TGTGCCAGCAGCTTAACCCTTAGTTACGAGCAGTACTTC
>TRBJ2-6|TRBV4-1|.|.
CASSQQRGSGANVLTF
TGCGCCAGCAGCCAACAACGGGGCTCTGGGGCCAACGTCCTGACTTTC
>TRBJ2-1|TRBV13|once|.
CASSPESGTPPLGEQFF
TGTGCCAGCAGCCCCGAGTCCGGGACACCACCCCTGGGTGAGCAGTTCTTC
>TRBJ1-1|TRBV29-1|.|.
CSVEDPGTHYTEAFF
TGCAGCGTTGAAGACCCGGGGACCCACTACACTGAAGCTTTCTTT
>TRBJ2-1|TRBV29-1|.|TRBD2
CSAGTTSNEQFF
TGCAGCGCTGGGACTACGAGCAATGAGCAGTTCTTC
>TRBJ1-1|TRBV7-8|once|.
CASSPTVEEGTEAFF
TGTGCCAGCAGCCCAACGGTGGAAGAGGGCACTGAAGCTTTCTTT
>TRBJ2-7|TRBV5-1|once|.
CASSFGDGLNEQYF
TGCGCCAGCAGCTTCGGGGACGGGCTGAACGAGCAGTACTTC
>TRBJ2-1|TRBV29-1|.|TRBD1
CSVETGTDYEQFF
TGCAGCGTTGAAACTGGGACAGATTATGAGCAGTTCTTC
>TRBJ2-1|TRBV18|.|TRBD2
CASSDTSGTYNEQFF
TGTGCCAGCTCAGATACTAGCGGAACTTACAATGAGCAGTTCTTC
>TRBJ2-7|TRBV5-6|.|.
CASRFGSGAYEQYF
TGTGCCAGCAGGTTTGGTTCAGGGGCCTACGAGCAGTACTTC
>TRBJ2-4|TRBV7-8|.|TRBD1
CASSLVLGQGIDIQYF
TGTGCCAGCAGCTTAGTTCTGGGACAGGGAATTGACATTCAGTACTTC
>TRBJ1-5|TRBV7-9|few|TRBD1
CASSRATGNQPQHF
TGTGCCAGCAGCCGCGCGACAGGGAATCAGCCCCAGCATTTT
>TRBJ2-1|TRBV4-1|.|.
CASSHPGLGDLYNEQFF
TGCGCCAGCAGCCACCCTGGCCTGGGAGACCTATACAATGAGCAGTTCTTC
>TRBJ2-5|TRBV7-9|.|TRBD2
CASSKGLAGEGETQYF
TGTGCCAGCAGCAAGGGACTAGCGGGAGAAGGGGAGACCCAGTACTTC
>TRBJ2-5|TRBV4-2|.|.
CASSQEEGPLQETQYF
TGTGCCAGCAGCCAAGAAGAAGGACCGTTACAAGAGACCCAGTACTTC